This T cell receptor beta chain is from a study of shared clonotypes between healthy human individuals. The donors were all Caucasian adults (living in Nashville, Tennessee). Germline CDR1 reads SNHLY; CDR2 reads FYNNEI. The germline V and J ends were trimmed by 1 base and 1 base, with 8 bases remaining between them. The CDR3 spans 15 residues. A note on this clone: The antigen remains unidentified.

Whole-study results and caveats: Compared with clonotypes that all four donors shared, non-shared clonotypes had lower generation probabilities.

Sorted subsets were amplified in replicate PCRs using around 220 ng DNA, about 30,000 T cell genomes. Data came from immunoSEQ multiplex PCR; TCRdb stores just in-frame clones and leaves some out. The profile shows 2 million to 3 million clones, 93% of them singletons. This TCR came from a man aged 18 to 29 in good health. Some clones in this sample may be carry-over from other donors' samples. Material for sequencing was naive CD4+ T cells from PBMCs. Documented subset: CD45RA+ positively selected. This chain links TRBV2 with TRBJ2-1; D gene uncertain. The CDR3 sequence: CASSEGPGSYNEQFF. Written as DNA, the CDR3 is TGTGCCAGCAGTGAAGGTCCCGGGTCCTACAATGAGCAGTTCTTC.